This TCR beta chain originates from a study of OX40 agonist ivuxolimab in advanced cancers. As for the study in general: Among those enrolled, mean age was approximately 60 years (range about 23 to 79) and 75% to 90% were male. General study points: Normalized T-cell clonal expansion was also low in a subset of nonresponders. Relative to CD4+ cells, CD8+ T cells on average had more expanded clones.

TCRdb's table, derived via immunoSEQ multiplex PCR, lists solely in-frame clones and lacks some. The table records about 64,000 clones, 80% of them present only once. Germline V CDR1 and CDR2: MNHEY, SVGAGI. The CDR3 is 15 amino acids. V was trimmed by 0 bases and J by 2 bases, leaving 10 bases between them. Concerning this clone itself: The antigen is not known.

The rearrangement links TRBV6-5 to TRBJ1-1; D unresolved. The source material was CD4+ or CD8+ T cells sorted from blood, sampled in a trial of the OX40 agonist ivuxolimab. This TCR derives from an adult with an advanced solid tumor such as melanoma, head and neck, liver or kidney cancer. The DNA of the CDR3 is TGTGCCAGCAGTTACTCGTTTAACAGCAACACTGAAGCTTTCTTT. Translation gives CASSYSFNSNTEAFF.